Below are 26 T cell receptor beta chains sequenced from a single sample in a study of blood T cells in healthy people across ages. A second 7 to 11 cycle PCR used barcoded and J-beta primers. TCRdb redid the calling of the 5' RACE reads with MiXCR, one entry per CDR3 protein. The table has 450,000 to 650,000 distinct CDR3 sequences, approximately 25% seen once. The same sample was also studied in work on T cells of mothers and their children.

Specimen: blood. The receptors derive from a boy between 10 and 17 years old in good health.

This rearrangement joins TRBV20-1 to TRBJ2-5, with 8 bases aligning to TRBD2. TRBJ2-7 explains the end of the DNA better; the J call may be wrong. The CDR3 runs 15 residues. Germline V gene sequence: CDR1 DFQATT, CDR2 SNEGSKA (reference sequence). In nucleotides, the CDR3 is TGCAGTGCCGAGGTTGCGGGGGGTCTCTCCTACGAGCAGTACTTC. Protein: CSAEVAGGLSYEQYF.

This clonotype turned up a few times. The chain carries TRBV7-3 and TRBJ1-2; D not certain. There are 18 residues in the CDR3. The ends were cut back, 5 bases at V and 3 bases at J, with 25 bases in the middle. CDR1 and CDR2 from the germline V gene are SGHTA and FQGTGA. The DNA of the CDR3 is TGTGCCAGCAGCCTAGGGATCCGTCCGGGCCCCTGGGACTATGGCTACACCTTC. Translation gives CASSLGIRPGPWDYGYTF.

This clonotype was counted only a few times. V usage is TRBV12-3 or TRBV12-4 and J usage is TRBJ2-5; D is possibly TRBD2 (6 bases). This CDR3 has 13 residues. The V end was cut by 7 bases, the J end by 5 bases, with 14 bases between. CDR3 nucleotides: TGTGCCAGCACCCTTGGAGGGGTCGAGACCCAGTACTTC. This codes for CASTLGGVETQYF.

This clonotype was detected a few times. The rearrangement links TRBV7-9 to TRBJ2-7, with a tentative D call TRBD1 (6 bases). The V gene lost 1 base and the J gene lost 0 bases, with 10 bases spanning the gap. In germline, CDR1 is SEHNR, CDR2 FQNEAQ (reference sequence). The CDR3 is 15 amino acids. CDR3 sequence: CASSLDRTDSYEQYF. CDR3 sequence (DNA): TGTGCCAGCAGCTTAGATCGGACAGACTCCTACGAGCAGTACTTC.

This chain joins TRBV20-1 and TRBJ2-3; 11 bases align to TRBD2. CDR1 and CDR2 (germline): DFQATT, SNEGSKA (reference sequence). This CDR3 region has 16 residues. The ends lost 1 base at V and 2 bases at J; junction bases unmatched: 5. The CDR3, as DNA: TGCAGTGCTAGAGGGCTAGCGGGAGGAGACACAGATACGCAGTATTTT. Its translation is CSARGLAGGDTDTQYF.

This clonotype was observed a handful of times. V and J are TRBV12-3 or TRBV12-4 and TRBJ1-2; D is undetermined. The CDR3 extends over 14 amino acids. The V gene lost 5 bases and the J gene lost 4 bases, with 14 bases spanning the gap. The CDR3 bases are TGTGCCAGCAGTCGACTCTTATCCTCCTATGGCTACACCTTC. Protein: CASSRLLSSYGYTF.

This clonotype came up a few times. The rearrangement joins TRBV10-3 to TRBJ1-4; no clear D gene. Germline V CDR1 and CDR2: ENHRY, SYGVKD. V gave up 8 bases and J gave up 11 bases, with 9 bases separating them. There are 10 residues in the CDR3. The DNA of the CDR3 is TGTGCCATCGTCGAGGAGAAACTGTTTTTT. Its translation: CAIVEEKLFF.

The sample holds a few counts of this clonotype. V and J are TRBV7-9 and TRBJ2-1; 10 nucleotides align to TRBD1. TRBJ2-7 explains the end of the DNA better; the J call may be wrong. CDR3 length equals 15 residues. Germline CDR1 is SEHNR and CDR2 is FQNEAQ (reference sequence). CDR3 DNA sequence: TGTGCCAGCAGCTTCGGGACAGGGGCCGACTACGAGCAGTACTTC. Amino acid sequence: CASSFGTGADYEQYF.

This clonotype was counted between two and nine times. This chain joins TRBV3-1 and TRBJ2-5, with TRBD2 identical over 12 bases. The closer fit of TRBJ2-7 to the DNA end suggests the J call may be wrong. Germline CDR1 LGHDT, CDR2 YNNKEL (reference sequence). This CDR3 comprises 15 residues. This chain's CDR3 is CASSPTSGRPYEQYF. CDR3 bases: TGTGCCAGCAGCCCCACTAGCGGGAGGCCCTACGAGCAGTACTTC.

This clonotype has just a few counts. The CDR3 reads CATSRTDRGSYEQYF. The CDR3 nucleotides are TGTGCCACCAGCAGAACGGACAGGGGGTCCTACGAGCAGTACTTC. The gene calls are TRBV15 and TRBJ2-7; TRBD1 aligns across 10 bases. Germline CDR1 reads LNHNV; CDR2 reads YYDKDF (reference sequence). This CDR3 comprises 15 residues. Germline trimming cut 2 bases from V and 1 base from J; bases unmatched to any gene: 2.

This clonotype has more than one count but fewer than ten. This chain links TRBV4-3 with TRBJ2-6; perhaps TRBD1 as D (6 bases). Between the trimmed V and J ends, which lost 2 bases and 0 bases, there was a span of 11 bases. The germline CDR1 and CDR2 sequences are LGHNA and YSLEER. The CDR3 totals 17 residues. The CDR3 nucleotides read TGCGCCAGCAGCCAAAGCCTAGGGGGCTCTGGGGCCAACGTCCTGACTTTC. It specifies CASSQSLGGSGANVLTF.

CDR3 bases: TGTGCCAGCAGCCCCCGGGATTGGGGTTCACCCCTCCACTTT. Its translation: CASSPRDWGSPLHF. The genes are TRBV12-3 or TRBV12-4 and TRBJ1-6; no definite D call. This CDR3 comprises 14 residues. V was shortened by 6 bases and J by 9 bases, with 15 bases between the two germline ends.

The rearrangement links TRBV7-9 to TRBJ2-5, with TRBD1 identical over 7 bases. Germline V gene data show CDR1 as SEHNR and CDR2 as FQNEAQ (reference sequence). The CDR3 sequence is 17 residues long. V trimming: 5 bases; J trimming: 5 bases; junction bases outside the gene matches: 17. The CDR3: CASSPRGSEERWETQYF. The CDR3 region has the DNA TGTGCCAGCAGCCCCAGGGGGTCGGAGGAGAGGTGGGAGACCCAGTACTTC.

This chain links TRBV9 with TRBJ1-2, with no clear D. The CDR3 is made up of 16 amino acids. V lost 3 bases and J 8 bases, leaving 23 bases between the germline ends. Germline CDR1 reads SGDLS; CDR2 reads YYNGEE. The CDR3 reads CASSAPLSGGSLGYTF. CDR3 nucleotides: TGTGCCAGCAGCGCCCCCCTCTCTGGTGGCTCGTTGGGCTACACCTTC.

The chain joins TRBV6-6 to TRBJ1-2; 7 nucleotides line up with TRBD1. J was trimmed by 5 bases and V by 9 bases; bases with no gene match: 9. Germline CDR1 MNHNY, CDR2 SVGAGI (reference sequence). The CDR3 totals 13 residues. The CDR3 DNA follows: TGTGCCAGTTCCTTTCCGGGACAGTATGGCTACACCTTC. The encoded protein is CASSFPGQYGYTF.

This clonotype turned up a few times. CDR3 DNA: TGTGCCAGCATCCGACGAACTAGCGGGGGGATCATAGGCACAGATACGCAGTATTTT. Translating gives CASIRRTSGGIIGTDTQYF. The chain employs TRBV12-3 or TRBV12-4 and TRBJ2-3; 12 positions agree with TRBD2. This CDR3 has 19 amino acids. Trimming took 7 bases from V and 1 from J; bases not matched to a gene: 15.

On this clonotype: The junction departs from germline at one end; a sequencing error may be responsible. The chain links TRBV2 to TRBJ2-1; D is possibly TRBD1 (6 bases). There are 16 residues in the CDR3. The V gene's germline CDR1 is SNHLY and CDR2 FYNNEI. In nucleotides, the CDR3 is TGTGACAGCAGTGACGAGGGCCAGGGGCCACTGAATGAGCAGTTCTTC. It encodes CDSSDEGQGPLNEQFF.

There are a few counts of this clonotype. The chain has TRBV5-1 and TRBJ2-5; maybe TRBD1 (6 bases). Trimming left V 4 bases short and J 6 bases short, with 13 bases between. The germline CDR1 and CDR2 sequences are SGHRS and YFSETQ. The CDR3 loop spans 13 amino acids. This CDR3 reads CASSTEQGKTQYF. The CDR3, as DNA: TGCGCCAGCAGCACGGAACAGGGAAAGACCCAGTACTTC.

The table lists this clonotype with many counts. V usage is TRBV6-1 and J usage is TRBJ2-2, with D unresolved. Germline CDR1 MNHNS, CDR2 SASEGT. V gave up 2 bases and J gave up 4 bases, with 8 bases separating them. This CDR3 comprises 14 residues. CDR3 coding DNA: TGTGCCAGCAGTGAACACTTCTCCACCGGGGAGCTGTTTTTT. Amino acids: CASSEHFSTGELFF.

This clonotype was detected a few times. The chain uses TRBV10-3 and TRBJ2-5, with 10 bases lining up with TRBD1. Judging by the DNA end, TRBJ2-1 fits better; the J call may be wrong. Per the germline V gene, CDR1 is ENHRY and CDR2 is SYGVKD. CDR3 length: 17 amino acids. CDR3 bases: TGTGCCATCAGTGACCCGAGGTGGGACAGGGGATCCAATGAGCAGTTCTTC. It codes for CAISDPRWDRGSNEQFF.

This clonotype showed up many times. The CDR3: CSARDAGRAGSANLRETQYF. CDR3 nucleotide sequence: TGCAGTGCTAGAGATGCTGGACGAGCGGGGTCCGCGAACCTAAGGGAGACCCAGTACTTC. This rearrangement joins TRBV20-1 to TRBJ2-5; 7 bases are shared with TRBD2. The CDR3 has 20 amino acids. Per germline, CDR1 DFQATT and CDR2 SNEGSKA (reference sequence). Trimming cost V 0 bases and J 5 bases; bases outside gene matches: 24.

This clonotype turned up a few times. This chain uses TRBV30 with TRBJ1-2; D remains ambiguous. There are 10 residues in the CDR3. The V end lost 7 bases, the J end lost 6 bases, and 9 bases lay between the germline ends. The germline V gene encodes CDR1 GTSNPN and CDR2 SVGIG (reference sequence). The CDR3 loop reads CASGLHGYTF. The CDR3 DNA reads TGTGCCTCAGGACTACATGGCTACACCTTC.

A few counts support this clonotype. V and J are TRBV7-6 and TRBJ2-2, with D perhaps matching TRBD1 (6 bases). V was shortened by 1 base and J by 6 bases, with 12 bases between the two germline ends. This CDR3 region has 15 residues. Germline-derived CDR1 and CDR2 are SGHVS and FNYEAQ. The CDR3 coding sequence is TGTGCCAGCAGCTTAGTCTCACAGGGCTCCGGGGAGCTGTTTTTT. Encoded protein: CASSLVSQGSGELFF.

This clonotype was observed a few times. The rearrangement links TRBV7-2 to TRBJ2-5; 8 bases map to TRBD1. The closer fit of TRBJ2-7 to the DNA end suggests the J call may be wrong. From germline, CDR1 is SGHTA and CDR2 FQGNSA. The CDR3 spans 14 residues. CDR3 nucleotide sequence: TGTGCCAGCAGCTTAAGGACAGGGTCTCTCGAGCAGTACTTC. Its translation is CASSLRTGSLEQYF.

The chain carries TRBV10-3 and TRBJ2-5; D gene uncertain. The germline gives CDR1 ENHRY, CDR2 SYGVKD. The CDR3 has 15 amino acids. Trimming stripped 3 bases from V and 0 bases from J, with 11 bases between. CDR3 DNA sequence: TGTGCCATCAGTGACCCCAACAGTAACCAAGAGACCCAGTACTTC. Its translation is CAISDPNSNQETQYF.

The gene calls are TRBV20-1 and TRBJ2-1; no clear D. Trimming shortened V by 1 base and J by 7 bases, and 5 bases separated the two germline ends. Germline CDR1 and CDR2: DFQATT and SNEGSKA (reference sequence). The CDR3 sequence is 11 residues long. CDR3 bases: TGCAGTGCTAGAGTTAGGAATGAGCAGTTCTTC. It is translated as CSARVRNEQFF.